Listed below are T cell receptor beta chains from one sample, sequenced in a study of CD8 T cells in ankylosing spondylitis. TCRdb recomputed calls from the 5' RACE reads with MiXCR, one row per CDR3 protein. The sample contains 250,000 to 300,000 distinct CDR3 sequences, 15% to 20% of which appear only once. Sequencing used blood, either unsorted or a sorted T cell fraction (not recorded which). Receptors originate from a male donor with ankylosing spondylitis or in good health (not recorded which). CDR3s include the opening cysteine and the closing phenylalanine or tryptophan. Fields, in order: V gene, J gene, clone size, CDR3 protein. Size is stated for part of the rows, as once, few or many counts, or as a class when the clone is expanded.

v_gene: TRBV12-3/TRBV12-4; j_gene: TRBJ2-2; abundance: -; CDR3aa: CASRGTGAGELFF
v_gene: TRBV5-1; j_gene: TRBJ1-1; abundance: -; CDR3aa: CASSFEGSTEAFF
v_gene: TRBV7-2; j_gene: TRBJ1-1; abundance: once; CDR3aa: CASSLDYTGVREAFF
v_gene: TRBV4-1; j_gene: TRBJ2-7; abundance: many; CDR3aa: CASSPGTSGIEQYF
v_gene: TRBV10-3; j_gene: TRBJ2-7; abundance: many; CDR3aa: CATDQGDRTYEQYF
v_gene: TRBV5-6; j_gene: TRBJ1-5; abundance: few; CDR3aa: CASSLAGSGNQPQHF
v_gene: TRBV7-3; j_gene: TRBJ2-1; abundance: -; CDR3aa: CASSPGAWSSYNEQFF
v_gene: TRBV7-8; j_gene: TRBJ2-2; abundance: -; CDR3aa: CASSRPGTGSDTGELFF
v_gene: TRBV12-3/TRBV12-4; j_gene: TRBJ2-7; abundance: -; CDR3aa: CASSLDWGGEQYF
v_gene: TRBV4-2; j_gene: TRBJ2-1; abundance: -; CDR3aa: CASSQGVGNNEQFF
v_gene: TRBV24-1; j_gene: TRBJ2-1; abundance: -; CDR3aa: CATSDVGTGGNEQFF
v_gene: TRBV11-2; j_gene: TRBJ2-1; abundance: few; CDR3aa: CASSSLAGPEQFF
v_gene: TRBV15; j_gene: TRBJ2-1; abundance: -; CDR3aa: CATSLQGASYNEQFF
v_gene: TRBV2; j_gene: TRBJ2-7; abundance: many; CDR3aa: CASTPRDSPYEQYF
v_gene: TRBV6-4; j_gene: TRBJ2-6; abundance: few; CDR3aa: CASSDNSGANVLTF